This T cell receptor beta chain was captured in a study of blood T cell repertoires in COVID-19. Study summary: COVID-19 samples collected from the United States, Italy and Spain covered acute and convalescent phases.

Methods used by the authors: Estimated nucleated cell counts came from reference gene primer amplification. Data came from immunoSEQ multiplex PCR; TCRdb stores just in-frame clones and leaves some out. The V and J calls and clone size come from that table; D and trimming were worked out from the DNA. The sample includes more than 350,000 clones, 70% to 90% seen only once; the top ten take approximately 1.5%. Assignments of participants to cohorts depended upon their own reported clinical history. V shed 4 bases and J 0 bases; nucleotides not matched to a gene: 7. The CDR3 spans 19 residues. Germline V gene data show CDR1 as MNHEY and CDR2 as SMNVEV (reference sequence).

The chain is built from TRBV27 and TRBJ2-2; 14 bases align to TRBD2. Sequenced material: PBMCs or T cells enriched from blood (not recorded which). This TCR came from a woman under 30 who had been exposed to COVID-19. This CDR3 reads CASSSAGLAGGPNTGELFF. The CDR3 DNA reads TGTGCCAGCAGTTCCGCAGGACTAGCGGGGGGCCCGAACACCGGGGAGCTGTTTTTT.